This is a list of T cell receptor beta chains from one sample in a study of shared clonotypes between healthy human individuals. Measured with immunoSEQ multiplex PCR; TCRdb has only the in-frame clones, and not every one. The sample contains 400,000 to 600,000 clones, around 95% of which appear only once. Sequencing used naive CD4+ T cells sorted from blood. These receptors all stem from a woman aged 30 to 39 in good health. Both conserved end residues are part of each CDR3. A D gene is named only where the DNA matches it firmly. Part of the rows lack a size; the others show once, few, many or a class for expanded clones.

15 TRBJ2-2 TRBD1 TRBV6-1 NA TGTGCCAGCCGTCCGGGACAGCCATTGACCGGGGAGCTGTTTTTT CASRPGQPLTGELFF
13 TRBJ2-3 NA TRBV19 NA TGTGCCAGTAGTATCGCGACGGGATATACGCAGTATTTT CASSIATGYTQYF
12 TRBJ2-7 NA TRBV5-1 NA TGCGCCAGCAGCTCGGGGGCCTACGAGCAGTACTTC CASSSGAYEQYF
14 TRBJ2-2 TRBD1 TRBV6-5 NA TGTGCCAGCAGTCATGACAGGGACACCGGGGAGCTGTTTTTT CASSHDRDTGELFF
15 TRBJ2-7 TRBD2 TRBV7-2 NA TGTGCCAGCAGCGCCTCGGGAGGGGCTCCCTACGAGCAGTACTTC CASSASGGAPYEQYF
14 TRBJ2-7 TRBD2 TRBV2 NA TGTGCCAGCAGGGATAGCGGGAGGGCCCACGAGCAGTACTTC CASRDSGRAHEQYF
14 TRBJ2-1 TRBD2 TRBV30 once TGTGCCTGGAGAAAAGCGGGAGTCTACAATGAGCAGTTCTTC CAWRKAGVYNEQFF
15 TRBJ2-7 NA TRBV28 NA TGTGCCAGCAGTCCACCTAGAGGAGGGTCCTACGAGCAGTACTTC CASSPPRGGSYEQYF
15 TRBJ2-2 TRBD2 TRBV6-1 NA TGTGCCAGCAGTGAACGACTAGCGAGTGGCGGGGAGCTGTTTTTT CASSERLASGGELFF
17 TRBJ1-1 NA TRBV19 NA TGTGCCAGTAGTATAGCAGGAGGAATAAAGATGAACACTGAAGCTTTCTTT CASSIAGGIKMNTEAFF
17 TRBJ2-7 TRBD2 TRBV7-2 NA TGTGCCAGCAGCGAAAGGACCGCTAGCGGGTTGGGATACGAGCAGTACTTC CASSERTASGLGYEQYF
15 TRBJ1-1 NA TRBV5-4 NA TGTGCCAGCAGCCTGGTGACCTCGGGGGGCACTGAAGCTTTCTTT CASSLVTSGGTEAFF
15 TRBJ1-4 NA TRBV9 NA TGTGCCAGCAGCGTAGCTGGGCACCCTAATGAAAAACTGTTTTTT CASSVAGHPNEKLFF
13 TRBJ1-1 NA TRBV19 NA TGTGCCAGTAGTAAACAGGGAGGTACTGAAGCTTTCTTT CASSKQGGTEAFF
14 TRBJ2-1 NA TRBV11-3 NA TGTGCCAGCAGCGGAGGGGACGGATACAATGAGCAGTTCTTC CASSGGDGYNEQFF
15 TRBJ2-6 TRBD1 TRBV5-1 NA TGCGCCAGCAGCCCAGGGGGCTCTGGGGCCAACGTCCTGACTTTC CASSPGGSGANVLTF
15 TRBJ1-4 NA TRBV7-9 NA TGTGCCAGCAGCTTATTTCAGGCAACTAATGAAAAACTGTTTTTT CASSLFQATNEKLFF
16 TRBJ1-2 TRBD1 TRBV28 NA TGTGCCAGCAGTTTCGGGACAGGGGGTGTTAACTATGGCTACACCTTC CASSFGTGGVNYGYTF
13 TRBJ2-7 NA TRBV5-1 once TGCGCCAGCAGCGAGACTAGCTCCTACGAGCAGTACTTC CASSETSSYEQYF
14 TRBJ2-2 NA TRBV2 NA TGTGCCAGCAAGACCGGGATACACACCGGGGAGCTGTTTTTT CASKTGIHTGELFF
13 TRBJ2-7 NA TRBV7-2 once TGTGCCAGCAGCAAGAGAGACACCTACGAGCAGTACTTC CASSKRDTYEQYF
12 TRBJ2-7 NA TRBV28 once TGTGCCAGCAGTCAAACAGGTGGCGAGCAGTACTTC CASSQTGGEQYF
12 TRBJ2-7 NA TRBV21-1 NA TGTGCCAGCATCGGTTGGATGCCCGAGCAGTACTTC CASIGWMPEQYF
14 TRBJ1-1 NA TRBV9 NA TGTGCCAGCAGCGTAGTGACGGGGGACACTGAAGCTTTCTTT CASSVVTGDTEAFF
14 TRBJ2-3 NA TRBV6-5 few TGTGCCAGCAGTTACTCTCCTAGCACAGATACGCAGTATTTT CASSYSPSTDTQYF
15 TRBJ2-5 NA TRBV6-4 NA TGTGCCAGCAGTGACTCTATGACAGCCAAAGAGACCCAGTACTTC CASSDSMTAKETQYF
16 TRBJ2-7 TRBD1 TRBV6-5 NA TGTGCCAGCAGTTACCCACTTTGGACAGGGGCCTACGAGCAGTACTTC CASSYPLWTGAYEQYF
16 TRBJ2-3 NA TRBV6-5 NA TGTGCCAGCAGTTCCCGGGGTAGCGGTAGCACAGATACGCAGTATTTT CASSSRGSGSTDTQYF
11 TRBJ2-7 NA TRBV11-2 NA TGTGCCAGCAGCTCCTACTACGAGCAGTACTTC CASSSYYEQYF
18 TRBJ2-7 TRBD2 TRBV4-1 NA TGCGCCAGCAGCCAAGATTCAGCGGGAGCAGCCTACCGGGGCGAGCAGTACTTC CASSQDSAGAAYRGEQYF
13 TRBJ1-1 NA TRBV30 once TGTGCCTGGGTACTTCACTGGGGAACTGAAGCTTTCTTT CAWVLHWGTEAFF
15 TRBJ2-7 NA TRBV14 NA TGTGCCAGCAGCCGGAAGGGTACATTCTCTTACGAGCAGTACTTC CASSRKGTFSYEQYF
18 TRBJ2-1 NA TRBV11-2 once TGTGCCAGCAGCTTAGCCTCCATCCGTACCAGCTCCTACAATGAGCAGTTCTTC CASSLASIRTSSYNEQFF
14 TRBJ2-7 NA TRBV6-5 NA TGTGCCAGCAGTTACTCAGGTGGTTTTGGTGAGCAGTACTTC CASSYSGGFGEQYF
16 TRBJ2-7 NA TRBV7-6 NA TGTGCCAGCAGCTCCCAAGACGGGACGGGCCGCTACGAGCAGTACTTC CASSSQDGTGRYEQYF
12 TRBJ2-7 TRBD2 TRBV29-1 NA TGCAGCGCGAGCGGGAGTCGGTACGAGCAGTACTTC CSASGSRYEQYF
12 TRBJ1-1 NA TRBV5-1 NA TGCGCCAGCAGACTAGACAGCCGTGAAGCTTTCTTT CASRLDSREAFF
15 TRBJ2-7 NA TRBV6-5 NA TGTGCCAGCAGTCGGTACAGGTTAGGGGACTACGAGCAGTACTTC CASSRYRLGDYEQYF
15 TRBJ1-5 TRBD1 TRBV19 NA TGTGCCAGTAGTAAAGACAGGGTTGGCAATCAGCCCCAGCATTTT CASSKDRVGNQPQHF
14 TRBJ2-7 NA TRBV6-5 NA TGTGCCAGCAAACGAGGGACCTTCCCTTTGGAGCAGTACTTC CASKRGTFPLEQYF
14 TRBJ1-2 NA TRBV5-6 once TGTGCCAGCAGCTTGCAGGGTGGGGCATATGGCTACACCTTC CASSLQGGAYGYTF
17 TRBJ2-1 TRBD2 TRBV10-3 NA TGTGCCATCAGTGAGACTCAGGGACTAGCGGCTTCGGATGAGCAGTTCTTC CAISETQGLAASDEQFF
14 TRBJ1-4 NA TRBV5-1 NA TGCGCCAGCAGCTTGCGGGACGGTGGTGAAAAACTGTTTTTT CASSLRDGGEKLFF
16 TRBJ2-7 TRBD2 TRBV5-6 NA TGTGCCAGCAGCCCAGGACTAGCGGGAGAAACAAGTGAGCAGTACTTC CASSPGLAGETSEQYF
14 TRBJ1-4 TRBD1 TRBV4-2 NA TGTGCCAGCAGCCAGCGACAGGGGAATGAAAAACTGTTTTTT CASSQRQGNEKLFF
12 TRBJ1-2 TRBD1 TRBV29-1 NA TGCAGCGGGTCGACAGGGCTCTATGGCTACACCTTC CSGSTGLYGYTF
15 TRBJ2-2 NA TRBV6-5 NA TGTGCCAGCAGTTACTACGTCTCAAACACCGGGGAGCTGTTTTTT CASSYYVSNTGELFF
15 TRBJ1-5 TRBD1 TRBV6-1 NA TGTGCCAGCAGTGGTCTCACAGGGGTAAATCAGCCCCAGCATTTT CASSGLTGVNQPQHF
15 TRBJ1-2 NA TRBV5-4 NA TGTGCCAGCACCCTGGGATGGGGGATAGGGTATGGCTACACCTTC CASTLGWGIGYGYTF